The T cell receptor (beta chain) described here comes from a study of T-cell memory formation after mild COVID-19. Study details: Each donor largely had its own TCR clusters.

Findings and limits, study-wide: Chiefly within CM and EM were the contracting CD4+ clones; CD8+ ones were within EMRA. Clones that contracted from day 15 to 85 were balanced CD4/CD8, while later expanders leaned CD4+.

Germline lookup yields CDR1 MNHEY and CDR2 SVGEGT. The CDR3 runs to 13 residues. V was pared by 11 bases and J by 1 base, with 12 bases between. This clonotype was seen a few times. Its antigen is not identified. In TCRdb, the 5' RACE reads were re-called with MiXCR into one record per CDR3 protein. Seen here are 250,000 to 300,000 distinct CDR3 sequences, roughly 8.2% observed once, and the top ten hold around a fifth. This receptor was taken from a man younger than 35 who had mild COVID-19 (a few samples of this study predate the infection). Cell type and time point are not known. The sample comprised PBMCs or a T cell subset sorted from them (not recorded which). The rearrangement uses TRBV6-2 or TRBV6-3 and TRBJ1-5; D call uncertain. The CDR3 sequence: CAVAGQSNQPQHF. CDR3 bases: TGTGCCGTGGCGGGTCAAAGCAATCAGCCCCAGCATTTT.